This entry lists 20 T cell receptor beta chains sequenced from one sample in a study of T cell repertoires in cytomegalovirus infection. Antigens of these TCRs are unknown. Each CDR3 protein is one row after TCRdb ran MiXCR on the reads. This sample has fewer than 650,000 distinct CDR3 sequences, with 40% found just once. Sequenced material: cultured PBMCs, taken from culture after CMV antigen stimulation. The receptors shown here come from a human donor in good health (CMV status not recorded). Some clones in this sample may be carry-over from other donors' samples.

The chain is built from TRBV12-3 or TRBV12-4 and TRBJ1-2; weak D call: TRBD1 (6 bases). This CDR3 spans 15 amino acids. V lost 6 bases and J lost 4, with 18 bases in between. The CDR3 sequence is CASRSRDTFSYGYTF. In DNA form, the CDR3 reads TGTGCCAGCAGAAGCCGGGACACCTTTTCCTATGGCTACACCTTC.

This sequence joins TRBV6-1 and TRBJ1-4; D remains unclear. Germline lookup yields CDR1 MNHNS and CDR2 SASEGT. Trimming removed 6 bases from V and 6 bases from J, with 14 bases in between. This CDR3 contains 14 residues. The CDR3 loop reads CASRPATVDEKLFF. CDR3 DNA: TGTGCCAGCAGACCCGCCACCGTGGATGAAAAACTGTTTTTT.

This clonotype showed up just once. One base away lies a much larger clone, so this may be a sequencing read error. J is TRBJ1-2 and V is TRBV7-2; D unclear. This CDR3 comprises 20 residues. From germline, CDR1 is SGHTA and CDR2 FQGNSA. The DNA for the CDR3 is TGTGCCAGCAGCTTAGGGACCCTCGAAACTGTAATCGCCAGGTTTTATGGCTACAACTTC. Translated, it gives CASSLGTLETVIARFYGYNF.

This chain uses TRBV6-1 with TRBJ2-7; D may be TRBD2 (6 bases). V shed 6 bases and J shed 1 base, with 16 bases lying between them. The CDR3 spans 15 residues. Per germline, CDR1 MNHNS and CDR2 SASEGT. The CDR3 nucleotides read TGTGCCAGCAGGGGGGGACCCGGGGGATCCTACGAGCAGTACTTC. It translates to CASRGGPGGSYEQYF.

The chain uses TRBV2 and TRBJ2-3; possibly TRBD2 for D (6 bases). V was trimmed by 6 bases and J by 2 bases, leaving 12 bases between them. CDR1 and CDR2 (germline): SNHLY, FYNNEI. This CDR3 is 14 amino acids long. CDR3 in DNA: TGTGCCAGCAGAAGGGAGGTTGCCACAGATACGCAGTATTTT. Protein: CASRREVATDTQYF.

The chain uses TRBV3-1 and TRBJ1-1; TRBD1 matches at 7 bases. V lost 0 bases to trimming and J lost 5 bases; unmatched junction nucleotides: 9. CDR3 length: 16 residues. Germline V gives CDR1 LGHDT, CDR2 YNNKEL (reference sequence). CDR3 protein: CASSQDWQGGPTEAFF. CDR3 in DNA: TGTGCCAGCAGCCAAGATTGGCAGGGGGGACCAACTGAAGCTTTCTTT.

The chain joins TRBV5-4 to TRBJ2-7, with TRBD2 identical over 15 bases. There are 17 residues in the CDR3. V shed 2 bases, J shed 3 bases, and the junction held 6 bases outside the gene matches. CDR1 and CDR2 from the germline V gene are SGHNT and YYREEE (reference sequence). This chain's CDR3 is CASSLRTSGRAFYEQYF. CDR3 DNA sequence: TGTGCCAGCAGCTTACGGACTAGCGGGAGGGCCTTCTACGAGCAGTACTTC. Complete variable domain (other parts from reference TRBV5-4 and TRBJ2-7): ETGVTQSPTHLIKTRGQQVTLRCSSQSGHNTVSWYQQALGQGPQFIFQYYREEENGRGNFPPRFSGLQFPNYSSELNVNALELDDSALYLCASSLRTSGRAFYEQYFGPGTRLTVT.

This clonotype occurred once. This chain connects TRBV28 to TRBJ2-3; possible D gene TRBD2, 5 bases. V shed 5 bases and J shed 2 bases, with 11 bases lying between them. This CDR3 region has 14 residues. Germline lookup yields CDR1 MDHEN and CDR2 SYDVKM. The CDR3 here is CASSHPGYTDTQYF. The CDR3, as DNA: TGTGCCAGCAGTCACCCGGGGTACACAGATACGCAGTATTTT.

The chain combines TRBV2 with TRBJ2-2; no definite D call. Germline assignment: CDR1 SNHLY and CDR2 FYNNEI. Trimming cost V 3 bases and J 4 bases, with 6 bases left between them. This CDR3 spans 13 amino acids. Here the CDR3 reads CASSDSFTGELFF. The CDR3 region has the DNA TGTGCCAGCAGTGACAGCTTCACCGGGGAGCTGTTTTTT. Full variable domain (missing parts from reference TRBV2 and TRBJ2-2): EPEVTQTPSHQVTQMGQEVILRCVPISNHLYFYWYRQILGQKVEFLVSFYNNEISEKSEIFDDQFSVERPDGSNFTLKIRSTKLEDSAMYFCASSDSFTGELFFGEGSRLTVL.

The rearrangement links TRBV7-9 to TRBJ2-5; 10 nucleotides line up with TRBD1. Per germline, CDR1 SEHNR and CDR2 FQNEAQ (reference sequence). V was pared by 5 bases and J by 4 bases, with 4 bases of the junction left unmatched. The CDR3 is 14 residues long. This CDR3 reads CASSLGQGIETQYF. The CDR3 region has the DNA TGTGCCAGCAGCCTGGGACAGGGGATAGAGACCCAGTACTTC.

The genes are TRBV4-1 and TRBJ2-4; maybe TRBD1 (5 bases). The CDR3 consists of 15 residues. Trimming left V 6 bases short and J 7 bases short, with 19 bases between. CDR1 and CDR2 from the germline V gene are MGHRA and YSYEKL. The CDR3 reads CASSLGRAGSNIQYF. DNA for the CDR3: TGCGCCAGCAGTCTCGGCCGGGCAGGGTCGAACATTCAGTACTTC.

The table lists this clonotype with a few counts. The rearrangement joins TRBV7-2 to TRBJ2-1, with D perhaps matching TRBD1 (6 bases). The germline CDR1 and CDR2 sequences are SGHTA and FQGNSA. Deletions cut 5 bases from V and 7 bases from J, with 12 bases between. This CDR3 is built from 13 residues. In nucleotides, the CDR3 is TGTGCCAGCAGCCTGGGACACGCAAATGAGCAGTTCTTC. Protein: CASSLGHANEQFF.

This clonotype was seen only a few times. V is TRBV28 and J is TRBJ2-1; TRBD1 agrees at 7 bases. Germline loops: CDR1 MDHEN, CDR2 SYDVKM. V shed 9 bases and J 3 bases; nucleotides not matched to a gene: 8. The length of the CDR3 is 14 residues. The CDR3 DNA reads as TGTGCCAGTGAGACCCAGGGGGACTACAATGAGCAGTTCTTC. Residues: CASETQGDYNEQFF.

The chain recombines TRBV12-3 or TRBV12-4 with TRBJ2-1; D perhaps matches TRBD1 (7 bases). The CDR3 contains 16 residues. V was cut by 1 base and J by 7 bases, with 17 bases left in between. CDR3 in amino acids: CASSLDPAAGGNEQFF. The CDR3 DNA reads as TGTGCCAGCAGTTTAGACCCCGCGGCAGGGGGGAATGAGCAGTTCTTC.

This clonotype was found many times. This rearrangement joins TRBV7-8 to TRBJ2-3; TRBD2 aligns across 8 bases. The V segment lost 1 base and the J segment 5 bases; nucleotides outside the gene matches: 5. Germline loops: CDR1 SGHVS, CDR2 FQNEAQ. The CDR3 runs 15 residues. The CDR3 loop is CASSLGGRWGDTQYF. CDR3 nucleotide sequence: TGTGCCAGCAGCTTAGGCGGGAGGTGGGGAGATACGCAGTATTTT.

The rearrangement uses TRBV7-2 and TRBJ2-7; possibly TRBD1 for D (5 bases). Per germline, CDR1 SGHTA and CDR2 FQGNSA. The CDR3 is 14 residues long. The V gene lost 4 bases and the J gene lost 0 bases, with 10 bases spanning the gap. The CDR3 sequence: CASSWGHTSYEQYF. The CDR3 DNA reads as TGTGCCAGCAGCTGGGGCCATACCTCCTACGAGCAGTACTTC.

Remarks on this clonotype: At one boundary the junction diverges from the germline segment, which might be a read error. The gene calls are TRBV12-3 or TRBV12-4 and TRBJ2-5, with 9 nucleotides matching TRBD2. This CDR3 has 13 amino acids. The DNA for the CDR3 is TGTGCCAGCAGGTTAGCGGGAGTGGAGACCCAGTACTTC. As protein: CASRLAGVETQYF.

In its sample, this clonotype was seen a few times. The rearrangement joins TRBV6-1 to TRBJ1-1; possibly TRBD1 for D (5 bases). V lost 6 bases and J 8 bases, leaving 16 bases between the germline ends. The CDR3 consists of 13 residues. Germline V CDR1 and CDR2: MNHNS, SASEGT. The CDR3 DNA sequence: TGTGCCAGCAGCAAAAGGGACCCCAGGGAAGCTTTCTTT. Translated: CASSKRDPREAFF.

The rearrangement uses TRBV2 and TRBJ1-6; D is ambiguous. In germline, CDR1 is SNHLY, CDR2 FYNNEI. This CDR3 has 14 residues. Deletions cut 3 bases from V and 7 bases from J, with 10 bases between. The CDR3 is CASSEGFDNSPLHF. For the CDR3, the DNA is TGTGCCAGCAGTGAGGGGTTCGACAATTCACCCCTCCACTTT.

The DNA of the CDR3 is TGCGCCAGCAGCCACGGTACAGGGGGGGCGTATGAAAAACTGTTTTTT. Translation: CASSHGTGGAYEKLFF. The chain couples TRBV4-3 to TRBJ1-4; the match to TRBD1 covers 8 bases. The trim removed 3 bases at V and 6 bases at J, leaving 9 bases unmatched. The CDR3 has 16 amino acids. Germline assignment: CDR1 LGHNA and CDR2 YSLEER.